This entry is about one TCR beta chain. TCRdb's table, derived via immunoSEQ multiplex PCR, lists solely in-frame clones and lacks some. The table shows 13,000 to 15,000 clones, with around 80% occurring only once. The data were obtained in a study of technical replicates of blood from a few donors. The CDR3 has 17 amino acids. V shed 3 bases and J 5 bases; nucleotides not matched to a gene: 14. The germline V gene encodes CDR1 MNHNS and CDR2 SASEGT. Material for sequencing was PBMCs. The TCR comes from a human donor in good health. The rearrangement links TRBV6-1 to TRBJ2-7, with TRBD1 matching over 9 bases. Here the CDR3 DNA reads TGTGCCAGCAGTGAGGGACAGGGTCACCGCGGGAAAAACGAGCAGTACTTC. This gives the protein CASSEGQGHRGKNEQYF.